This T cell receptor (beta chain) came from a study of tumor-infiltrating lymphocytes in primary liver carcinoma (dated by TCRdb to 2016 to 2017). At the level of the whole study: Hepatocellular carcinoma (four) or combined HCC and intrahepatic cholangiocarcinoma (one) was present in the five patients, who were three men and two women aged 30 to 69 years. The five patients had tumors staged T1-T3 N0M0, with maximum diameters ranging from roughly 4.2 to 11 cm. Each sample produced roughly 3.65 to 8 million productive TCRbeta reads, and read depth showed no significant difference between tissue types. Across five regions of each liver tumor, along with adjacent normal tissue and blood, the study brought together TCRbeta repertoire sequencing, expression microarrays and whole-exome sequencing. TCRbeta repertoire sequencing covered 35 or so specimens from 5 patients: roughly 25 tumor regions, 5 adjacent noncancerous liver tissues and 5 peripheral blood samples. High reproducibility was observed for the technical replicate repertoires, with mean shared-clone rates near 0.89 and correlation coefficients above 0.95.

Without any cell sorting, total RNA and DNA were co-extracted from approximately 22-30 mg of bulk tissue using the AllPrep DNA/RNA mini kit. Between November 2015 and March 2016, a handful of patients in China with histopathologically diagnosed primary liver carcinoma had their tumors surgically resected. At the time of sampling, the patients were treatment-naive and had chronic HBV infection. Fresh tumor and adjacent tissue pieces were bisected, with one half stored in RNAlater at -80 degrees C and the other half sent for histology. On the study overall, not on this receptor specifically: The study included only a handful of patients, and the authors note findings should be validated in a larger study. Repertoire overlap was higher between tumor regions (mean roughly 35%) than tumor-adjacent (approximately 17%) or tumor-blood (about 15%) pairs, consistent with antigen-driven expansion. The top 250 clones accounted for a significantly greater share of the repertoire in tumors than in blood (p = 0.039). Because sequencing covered only the TCR beta chain and unpaired alpha chains were not captured, true repertoire diversity is likely underestimated. Since the samples were bulk and unsorted, there was no way to compare CD4+ and CD8+ T cell repertoires.

TCRbeta-specific cDNA was reverse-transcribed from 500 ng total RNA using a constant-region primer and ProtoScript II reverse transcriptase. The TCRbeta libraries were prepared through three rounds of nested multiplex PCR following a slightly modified ARM-PCR procedure. Each of the first two PCR rounds ran for nine to eleven cycles and used multiplex TRBV1-TRBV30 forward primers together with a Cbeta reverse primer. Sample barcodes and Illumina adapters were attached in a final 25-cycle PCR using Deep VentR polymerase. Before sequencing, amplicons between 200 and 500 bp were purified from gel using a QIAquick gel extraction kit. An Illumina HiSeq 2500 was used to sequence the TCRbeta amplicons, generating 250-bp paired-end reads. Turning to the authors' computational methods: Quality trimming of reads was performed with Trimmomatic v0.33, and paired reads were merged with FLASH v1.2.11 so that full CDR3 sequences could be recovered. V, D and J germline segments were assigned to the rearranged TCRbeta sequences by MiGEC v1.2.1b. Clonotype statistics, along with Shannon-Wiener diversity indices, were calculated using VDJtools v1.0.0. To cut down on sampling bias, every analysis after diversity analysis relied on just the 250 most abundant clonotypes from each sample. TCRdb passed the public sequencing reads through fastp at Q25 and MiXCR, retaining productive beta sequences. Rows with a matching CDR3 protein are joined into one entry that keeps the most common DNA and genes. TCRdb, not the original authors, processed these V and J calls. The sample table holds approximately 92,000 distinct CDR3 sequences, of which 65% to 70% were seen once. Of the sample, approximately 30% falls within the top ten clones.

Regarding this clonotype: The specificity of this receptor is unknown. The germline gene is not matched at one end of the junction; a read error may be the cause.

The CDR3 goes from the cysteine to the phenylalanine over 13 residues. The read is trimmed to its CDR3 DNA, 39 bases read in frame from base 1. The sequenced material came from tumor-adjacent normal liver tissue. The TCR was taken from a man aged 40-55 years with primary liver carcinoma and hepatitis B virus infection. The chain is encoded by TRBV12-3 or TRBV12-4 joined to TRBJ1-2, with the identity of the D gene unclear. At the DNA level, the sequence is TGTGCTAGCAGTTTAGCATGGGAGAACGGCTACACCTTC. Protein translation: CASSLAWENGYTF.